The rows below give T cell receptor beta chains drawn from one sample of a study of blood T cell repertoires in COVID-19. TCRdb's table, derived via immunoSEQ multiplex PCR, lists solely in-frame clones and lacks some. The sample comprises some 74,000 clones, more than 75% of which are singletons, and about 12% rests with the top ten. Sequencing was carried out using peripheral blood. The source is a human donor in a cohort sampled during active COVID-19. The CDR3 runs from the conserved cysteine through the conserved F or W. Each record gives: CDR3 protein, CDR3 DNA, V gene, D gene, J gene, clone size. The D gene is left open where the match is weak. Where a row states a size, it is once, few, many or the class of an expanded clone; other rows omit it.

CDR3 protein: CASSPTGGNQPQHF
CDR3 DNA: TGTGCCAGCTCACCGACGGGGGGGAATCAGCCCCAGCATTTT
V gene: TRBV18
D gene: -
J gene: TRBJ1-5
clone size: few

CDR3 protein: CASGLLANNEQFF
CDR3 DNA: TGTGCCAGCGGCTTACTAGCCAACAATGAGCAGTTCTTC
V gene: TRBV27
D gene: -
J gene: TRBJ2-1
clone size: -

CDR3 protein: CASSQDGEQGAAYNEQFF
CDR3 DNA: TGCGCCAGCAGCCAAGACGGAGAACAGGGGGCGGCCTACAATGAGCAGTTCTTC
V gene: TRBV4-3
D gene: TRBD1
J gene: TRBJ2-1
clone size: -

CDR3 protein: CASGLWGQAEKLFF
CDR3 DNA: TGTGCCAGCGGTCTGTGGGGGCAGGCCGAAAAACTGTTTTTT
V gene: TRBV6-5
D gene: -
J gene: TRBJ1-4
clone size: once

CDR3 protein: CASRSGAGDGELFF
CDR3 DNA: TGCGCCAGCAGAAGCGGGGCTGGAGACGGGGAGCTGTTTTTT
V gene: TRBV5-1
D gene: TRBD2
J gene: TRBJ2-2
clone size: -

CDR3 protein: CASSLDGQVETQYF
CDR3 DNA: TGCGCCAGCAGCTTGGACGGACAGGTCGAGACCCAGTACTTC
V gene: TRBV5-1
D gene: TRBD1
J gene: TRBJ2-5
clone size: -

CDR3 protein: CASSTGLAGTGELFF
CDR3 DNA: TGTGCCAGCAGCACGGGACTAGCGGGCACCGGGGAGCTGTTTTTT
V gene: TRBV5-8
D gene: TRBD2
J gene: TRBJ2-2
clone size: -

CDR3 protein: CASSRQGWDTEAFF
CDR3 DNA: TGCGCCAGCAGCAGGCAGGGCTGGGACACTGAAGCTTTCTTT
V gene: TRBV4-1
D gene: -
J gene: TRBJ1-1
clone size: -

CDR3 protein: CASSEGETQYF
CDR3 DNA: TGTGCCAGCTCTGAGGGAGAGACCCAGTACTTC
V gene: TRBV18
D gene: -
J gene: TRBJ2-5
clone size: -

CDR3 protein: CASSLGQGAQRREQYF
CDR3 DNA: TGTGCCAGCAGCTTGGGACAGGGGGCTCAACGTCGGGAGCAGTACTTC
V gene: TRBV5-5
D gene: TRBD1
J gene: TRBJ2-7
clone size: -

CDR3 protein: CSVQSTDTQYF
CDR3 DNA: TGCAGTGTCCAGAGCACAGATACGCAGTATTTT
V gene: TRBV20-1
D gene: -
J gene: TRBJ2-3
clone size: -

CDR3 protein: CASSDTLGQGGKNTEAFF
CDR3 DNA: TGTGCCAGCAGTGACACCCTAGGACAGGGCGGTAAGAACACTGAAGCTTTCTTT
V gene: TRBV6-1
D gene: TRBD1
J gene: TRBJ1-1
clone size: -

CDR3 protein: CASSEEAGLSNGYTF
CDR3 DNA: TGTGCCAGCAGTGAAGAAGCAGGCCTAAGTAATGGCTACACCTTC
V gene: TRBV6-1
D gene: -
J gene: TRBJ1-2
clone size: -

CDR3 protein: CASSHRRGRAHYGYTF
CDR3 DNA: TGTGCCAGCAGCCACCGCCGGGGGAGGGCTCACTATGGCTACACCTTC
V gene: TRBV3-1/TRBV3-2
D gene: -
J gene: TRBJ1-2
clone size: -

CDR3 protein: CASSFRRGLTYNSPLHF
CDR3 DNA: TGTGCCAGCAGCTTCCGTAGGGGGCTGACCTATAATTCACCCCTCCACTTT
V gene: TRBV5-6
D gene: TRBD1
J gene: TRBJ1-6
clone size: -

CDR3 protein: CAGTAGDKSGELFF
CDR3 DNA: TGTGCCGGGACCGCGGGGGACAAGTCCGGGGAGCTGTTTTTT
V gene: TRBV7-8
D gene: -
J gene: TRBJ2-2
clone size: -

CDR3 protein: CASSVDVRSGGEAFF
CDR3 DNA: TGTGCCAGCAGCGTAGACGTGCGATCCGGGGGTGAAGCTTTCTTT
V gene: TRBV9
D gene: -
J gene: TRBJ1-1
clone size: -

CDR3 protein: CASSTNTNTGELFF
CDR3 DNA: TGTGCCAGCAGCACAAACACGAACACCGGGGAGCTGTTTTTT
V gene: TRBV9
D gene: -
J gene: TRBJ2-2
clone size: many